The 13 T cell receptor beta chains below were found in one sample sequenced in a study of Ad26.COV2.S vaccination and SARS-CoV-2 variants. The repertoire was sequenced with immunoSEQ multiplex PCR; TCRdb's copy has only in-frame clones and lacks some. Among a few hundred thousand clones, 90% were seen once, and the ten largest hold roughly 4%. Treatment given: about 20 received Ad26.COV2.S at low or high dose, single or two shots; about 5 received placebo; per-sample allocation not given. Collection of the samples took place on day 63 after the first injection of vaccine or placebo. This sample comprised peripheral blood, obtained in a trial of Ad26.COV2.S vaccine versus placebo. Receptors were obtained from a person aged 18 to 59 who received the Ad26.COV2.S COVID-19 vaccine or a placebo.

The J gene is TRBJ2-1, the V gene TRBV18; D is perhaps TRBD1 (5 bases). V lost 0 bases to trimming and J lost 6 bases, with 15 bases between them. The V gene's germline CDR1 is KGHSH and CDR2 LQKENI. The CDR3 runs 16 residues. CDR3 sequence: CASSPPVSGIFNEQFF. The DNA for the CDR3 is TGTGCCAGCTCACCACCTGTTTCAGGGATATTCAATGAGCAGTTCTTC.

The chain couples TRBV28 to TRBJ1-2; no clear D. The CDR3 is made up of 14 amino acids. Germline CDR1 and CDR2: MDHEN and SYDVKM. The V and J ends lost 6 bases and 8 bases respectively, with 19 bases between them. The CDR3 protein is CASRPALPASGYTF. CDR3 DNA: TGTGCCAGCAGACCCGCTTTACCGGCATCCGGCTACACCTTC.

The chain joins TRBV28 to TRBJ1-2; TRBD1 matches 7 bases. This CDR3 is built from 13 residues. In germline, CDR1 is MDHEN, CDR2 SYDVKM. V was pared by 6 bases and J by 4 bases, with 5 bases of the junction left unmatched. As DNA, the CDR3 is TGTGCCAGCAGACCCGGGACAGCCTATGGCTACACCTTC. This translates into CASRPGTAYGYTF.

The rearrangement joins TRBV2 to TRBJ1-2; possibly TRBD1 for D (6 bases). Trimming took off 4 bases at V and 5 bases at J, with 8 bases between the two ends. The germline CDR1 and CDR2 sequences are SNHLY and FYNNEI. This CDR3 is built from 12 residues. For the CDR3, the DNA is TGTGCCAGCAGTGCAGGGGTATATGGCTACACCTTC. Translated, it gives CASSAGVYGYTF.

This chain links TRBV13 with TRBJ2-3; 12 bases map to TRBD2. The CDR3 has 16 residues. J gave up 2 bases and V 3 bases, and 3 bases lay outside the gene matches. Germline lookup yields CDR1 PRHDT and CDR2 FYEKMQ (reference sequence). The CDR3 sequence is CASSFLAGGYTDTQYF. The CDR3 nucleotides read TGTGCCAGCAGCTTTCTAGCGGGAGGGTACACAGATACGCAGTATTTT. The full variable domain, with the rest looked up from reference TRBV13 and TRBJ2-3, is AAGVIQSPRHLIKEKRETATLKCYPIPRHDTVYWYQQGPGQDPQFLISFYEKMQSDKGSIPDRFSAQQFSDYHSELNMSSLELGDSALYFCASSFLAGGYTDTQYFGPGTRLTVL.

J is TRBJ2-4 and V is TRBV2, with TRBD1 identical over 10 bases. The CDR3 sequence is 16 residues long. The germline V gene has CDR1 SNHLY and CDR2 FYNNEI. The V segment lost 3 bases and the J segment 7 bases; nucleotides outside the gene matches: 9. The CDR3 reads CASSEGDRGLGNIQYF. The CDR3, as DNA: TGTGCCAGCAGTGAGGGTGACAGGGGGCTTGGGAACATTCAGTACTTC.

CDR3: CATSDARTGTDQPQHF. The CDR3 nucleotides are TGTGCCACCAGTGATGCCCGGACAGGGACGGATCAGCCCCAGCATTTT. The rearrangement links TRBV24-1 to TRBJ1-5, with 8 bases aligning to TRBD1. Trimming cost V 3 bases and J 5 bases; bases outside gene matches: 8. From germline, CDR1 is KGHDR and CDR2 SFDVKD. This CDR3 has 16 residues.

The chain employs TRBV11-2 and TRBJ1-2; 9 bases fit TRBD1. V lost 6 bases and J lost 4; bases outside the gene matches: 9. The CDR3 loop spans 15 amino acids. CDR1 is SGHAT and CDR2 is FQNNGV in the germline V gene. Written as DNA, the CDR3 is TGTGCCAGCAGGCGTCCCGGGACAGGGTTCTATGGCTACACCTTC. Protein: CASRRPGTGFYGYTF.

The CDR3 DNA sequence: TGTGCCAGCAGCCCAGGACGGAACTCCTACGAGCAGTACTTC. It codes for CASSPGRNSYEQYF. The rearrangement links TRBV5-4 to TRBJ2-7, with unresolved D. The CDR3 spans 14 residues. Germline V gene sequence: CDR1 SGHNT, CDR2 YYREEE (reference sequence). V was shortened by 4 bases and J by 0 bases, with 11 bases between the two germline ends.

This chain joins TRBV6-6 and TRBJ1-4, with 7 bases lining up with TRBD1. CDR3 length equals 14 residues. V gave up 6 bases and J gave up 8 bases; unmatched junction bases: 9. CDR1 is MNHNY and CDR2 is SVGAGI in the germline V gene (reference sequence). The chain's CDR3 is CASSLTGLNEKLFF. The CDR3 nucleotides read TGTGCCAGCAGCCTGACAGGGTTGAACGAAAAACTGTTTTTT.

The chain links TRBV28 to TRBJ1-4; possible D gene TRBD1, 5 bases. The V end was cut by 1 base, the J end by 7 bases, with 13 bases between. Germline V gene sequence: CDR1 MDHEN, CDR2 SYDVKM. The CDR3 loop spans 15 amino acids. The DNA for the CDR3 is TGTGCCAGCAGTTTATCGGACGTGGGGGTTGAAAAACTGTTTTTT. This gives the protein CASSLSDVGVEKLFF.

In regard to this clone: Other nucleotide sequences from this sample produce the same CDR3. The rearrangement uses TRBV29-1 and TRBJ2-1; D may be TRBD1 (6 bases). The V end was cut by 6 bases, the J end by 0 bases, with 9 bases between. Germline CDR1 SQVTM, CDR2 ANQGSEA. The CDR3 has 13 amino acids. This CDR3 reads CSVDRSSYNEQFF. CDR3 nucleotides: TGCAGCGTCGACAGGAGCTCCTACAATGAGCAGTTCTTC.

The chain uses TRBV28 and TRBJ1-2, with no clear D. Germline V gene lookup returns CDR1 MDHEN and CDR2 SYDVKM. Deletions cut 2 bases from V and 8 bases from J, with 12 bases between. The CDR3 covers 13 residues. CDR3 nucleotides: TGTGCCAGCAGTTTAAGTATCTCCGGAGGCTACACCTTC. Protein: CASSLSISGGYTF.